This T cell receptor (beta chain) was profiled in a study of T-cell reconstitution after alpha-beta-depleted transplantation in children. There are 22 residues in the CDR3. Germline values: CDR1 SNHLY, CDR2 FYNNEI. With 7 bases clipped from V and 0 bases from J, the junction kept 17 bases outside the gene matches. Study conclusions and caveats: Counts and diversity of T cells one year after transplant came mostly from newly produced T cells.

TCRbeta library construction was performed incorporating unique molecular identifiers. TCRdb processed the PCR reads anew with MiXCR; each CDR3 protein has one entry. Of about 420,000 distinct CDR3 sequences listed, 15% to 20% are singletons. Concerning this clonotype itself: What it binds is not known.

This TCR was sampled from a boy less than two years old who had a stem cell transplant for Wiskott-Aldrich syndrome, so the T cells may come from the graft donor. This sequence joins TRBV2 and TRBJ2-6; 14 bases fit TRBD2. The material sequenced was PBMCs, mostly from graft donor cells, taken 360 days after TCRalphabeta/CD19-depleted stem cell transplant. The CDR3 sequence is CASTGTSGGPITRNSGANVLTF. As DNA, the CDR3 is TGTGCCAGCACTGGGACTAGCGGGGGACCCATTACCCGAAACTCTGGGGCCAACGTCCTGACTTTC.